These 8 T cell receptor beta chains were all obtained from the same sample, sequenced in a study of shared clonotypes between healthy human individuals. Assay used: immunoSEQ multiplex PCR; TCRdb lists only in-frame clones, some missing. This sample has roughly 2,500,000 clones; over 85% occur once, and the top ten carry 0.36%. Sequencing input: naive CD4+ T cells from PBMCs. Regarding subset: CD45RA+ positively selected. These TCRs come from a man in his late teens or twenties in good health. Some clones in this sample may be carry-over from other donors' samples.

Only one count was recorded for this clone. The gene calls are TRBV7-9 and TRBJ2-3; 7 nucleotides align to TRBD2. The CDR3 is 15 amino acids. V lost 6 bases, J lost 3 bases, and 9 bases stayed unmatched. CDR1 is SEHNR and CDR2 is FQNEAQ in the germline V gene (reference sequence). The CDR3 DNA sequence: TGTGCCAGCAGTTCAGGGAGGGTGGTTACAGATACGCAGTATTTT. Translation gives CASSSGRVVTDTQYF.

This rearrangement joins TRBV27 to TRBJ2-7; D gene ambiguous. CDR1 and CDR2 from the germline V gene are MNHEY and SMNVEV (reference sequence). This CDR3 is built from 13 residues. V gave up 6 bases and J gave up 3 bases, with 12 bases separating them. The CDR3 loop is CASSPLEFYEQYF. The CDR3 nucleotides read TGTGCCAGCAGCCCCCTGGAATTCTACGAGCAGTACTTC.

The rearrangement uses TRBV5-1 and TRBJ2-2, with D perhaps matching TRBD1 (6 bases). The CDR3 consists of 15 residues. Per the germline V gene, CDR1 is SGHRS and CDR2 is YFSETQ. V was clipped by 2 bases and J by 0 bases, with 8 bases between them. The CDR3 coding sequence is TGCGCCAGCAGCTTCAACAGGGCGAACACCGGGGAGCTGTTTTTT. Its translation is CASSFNRANTGELFF. Looking up the rest from reference TRBV5-1 and TRBJ2-2 gives the full variable domain: KAGVTQTPRYLIKTRGQQVTLSCSPISGHRSVSWYQQTPGQGLQFLFEYFSETQRNKGNFPGRFSGRQFSNSRSEMNVSTLELGDSALYLCASSFNRANTGELFFGEGSRLTVL.

The chain carries TRBV2 and TRBJ2-7; D might be TRBD1 or TRBD2, each matching 5 bases. Germline CDR1 and CDR2: SNHLY and FYNNEI. This CDR3 has 14 amino acids. V lost 11 bases and J 7 bases, leaving 24 bases between the germline ends. CDR3 loop: CAQKGRALDGEQYF. The CDR3 nucleotides read TGTGCCCAAAAGGGGAGAGCCCTAGATGGAGAGCAGTACTTC. Full variable domain (rest looked up from reference TRBV2 and TRBJ2-7): EPEVTQTPSHQVTQMGQEVILRCVPISNHLYFYWYRQILGQKVEFLVSFYNNEISEKSEIFDDQFSVERPDGSNFTLKIRSTKLEDSAMYFCAQKGRALDGEQYFGPGTRLTVT.

The CDR3 reads CASSREGASYNEQFF. The CDR3 coding sequence is TGCGCCAGCAGTCGTGAGGGGGCTTCCTACAATGAGCAGTTCTTC. V gene TRBV4-1 combines with J gene TRBJ2-1; TRBD1 matches 7 bases. Per the germline V gene, CDR1 is MGHRA and CDR2 is YSYEKL. The J segment lost 1 base and the V segment lost 6 bases, leaving 6 bases of the junction unmatched. The CDR3 loop spans 15 amino acids.

The V gene is TRBV27, the J gene TRBJ1-5, with a tentative D call TRBD1 (6 bases). Trimming removed 1 base at V and 0 bases at J, with 13 bases between. The CDR3 is 17 amino acids. Germline CDR1 reads MNHEY; CDR2 reads SMNVEV (reference sequence). For the CDR3, the DNA is TGTGCCAGCAGTTTATGGGGACATTTTAATAGCAATCAGCCCCAGCATTTT. Its protein is CASSLWGHFNSNQPQHF.

The chain employs TRBV6-5 and TRBJ2-7; 8 nucleotides agree with TRBD2. In germline, CDR1 is MNHEY, CDR2 SVGAGI. CDR3 length: 14 amino acids. J gave up 6 bases and V 5 bases, and 9 bases lay outside the gene matches. CDR3 nucleotides: TGTGCCAGCAGTCCGGGGGGGGCGGTGATCGAGCAGTACTTC. It specifies CASSPGGAVIEQYF.

V and J are TRBV10-3 and TRBJ1-2, with D uncertain. Per germline, CDR1 ENHRY and CDR2 SYGVKD. Trimming pared 4 bases from V and 5 bases from J, leaving 11 bases between. CDR3 length: 13 amino acids. CDR3: CAISADAEYGYTF. The CDR3 DNA is TGTGCCATCAGTGCCGACGCCGAATATGGCTACACCTTC.